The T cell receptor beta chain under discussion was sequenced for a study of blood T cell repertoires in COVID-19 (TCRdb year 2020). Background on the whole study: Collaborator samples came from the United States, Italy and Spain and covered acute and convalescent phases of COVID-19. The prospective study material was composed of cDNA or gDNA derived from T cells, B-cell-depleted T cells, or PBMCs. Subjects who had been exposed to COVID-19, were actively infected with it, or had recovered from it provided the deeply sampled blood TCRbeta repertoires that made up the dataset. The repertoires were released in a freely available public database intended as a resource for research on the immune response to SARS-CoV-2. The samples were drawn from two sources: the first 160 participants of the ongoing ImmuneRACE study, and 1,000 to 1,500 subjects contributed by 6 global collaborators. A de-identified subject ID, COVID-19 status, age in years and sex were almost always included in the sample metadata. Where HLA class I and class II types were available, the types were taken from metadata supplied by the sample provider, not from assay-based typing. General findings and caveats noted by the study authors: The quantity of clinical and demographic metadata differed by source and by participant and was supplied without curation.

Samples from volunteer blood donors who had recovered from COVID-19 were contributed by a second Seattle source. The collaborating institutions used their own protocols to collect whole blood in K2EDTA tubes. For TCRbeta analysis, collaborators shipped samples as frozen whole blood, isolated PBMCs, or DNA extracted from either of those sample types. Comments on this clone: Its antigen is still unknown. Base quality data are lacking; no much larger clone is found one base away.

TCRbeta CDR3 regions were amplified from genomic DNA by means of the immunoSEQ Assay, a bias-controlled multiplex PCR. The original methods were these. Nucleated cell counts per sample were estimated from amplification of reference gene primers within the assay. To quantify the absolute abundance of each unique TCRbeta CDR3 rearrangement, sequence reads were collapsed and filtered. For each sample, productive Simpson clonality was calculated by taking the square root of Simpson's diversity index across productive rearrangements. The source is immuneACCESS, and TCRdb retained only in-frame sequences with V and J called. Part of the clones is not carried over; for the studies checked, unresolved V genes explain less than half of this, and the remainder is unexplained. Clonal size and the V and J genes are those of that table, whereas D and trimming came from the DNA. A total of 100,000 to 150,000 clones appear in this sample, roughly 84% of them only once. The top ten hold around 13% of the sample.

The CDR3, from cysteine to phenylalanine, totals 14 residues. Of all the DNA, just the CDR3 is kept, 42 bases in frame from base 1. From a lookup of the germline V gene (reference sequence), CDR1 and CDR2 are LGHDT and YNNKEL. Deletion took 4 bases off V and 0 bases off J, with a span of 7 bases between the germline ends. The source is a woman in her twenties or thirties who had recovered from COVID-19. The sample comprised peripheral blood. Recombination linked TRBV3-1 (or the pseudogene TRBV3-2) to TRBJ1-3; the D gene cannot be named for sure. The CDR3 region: CASSLTSSGNTIYF. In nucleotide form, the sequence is TGTGCCAGCAGCCTAACAAGCTCTGGAAACACCATATATTTT.